This T cell receptor (beta chain) appears in the sequencing data of a study of cytomegalovirus exposure and HLA in healthy donors. Study conclusions and caveats: The study labeled more than 150 TCR beta chains cytomegalovirus-associated. Rarity characterized most TCR sequences, yet some public TCRs appeared in many donors.

As regards this clone: Its antigen is not identified.

Here immunoSEQ multiplex PCR was the method, and the copy in TCRdb shows in-frame clones only, minus some. Of under 110,000 clones listed, about nine tenths are singletons. Trimming pared 2 bases from V and 0 bases from J, leaving 5 bases between. The germline V gene encodes CDR1 MNHEY and CDR2 SVGAGI. The CDR3 extends over 14 amino acids. The chain employs TRBV6-5 and TRBJ1-3; D gene uncertain. The sequenced sample consisted of PBMCs. The TCR sequence derives from a young woman in good health and CMV-seropositive. This chain's CDR3 is CASSYAPSGNTIYF. Here the CDR3 DNA reads TGTGCCAGCAGTTACGCGCCCTCTGGAAACACCATATATTTT.